A selection of T cell receptor beta chains follows, all from one sample in a study of cytomegalovirus exposure and HLA in healthy donors. The protocol was immunoSEQ multiplex PCR, while the TCRdb copy is restricted to in-frame clones and leaves out a portion. This sample carries some 160,000 clones, less than 80% of them seen once, and the ten largest clones take roughly 0.76%. Sequencing was carried out using PBMCs. The receptors shown here come from a woman aged 40 to 50 in good health and CMV-seronegative. Each CDR3 is given with its conserved first and last residue. Each record gives: clone size, D gene, J gene, V gene, CDR3 DNA, CDR3 protein. D genes are given only for firm matches. The listing skips clone size in some rows; elsewhere it reads once, few, many or a size class.

NA TRBD2 TRBJ2-1 TRBV5-4 TGTGCCAGCAAGCGGGGGAATGAGCAGTTCTTC CASKRGNEQFF
NA TRBD1 TRBJ2-3 TRBV12-5 TGTGCTAGTGGTTTGGACTCTTGGACAGGGGAGGCAGATACGCAGTATTTT CASGLDSWTGEADTQYF
NA NA TRBJ1-4 TRBV5-6 TGTGCCAGCAGCCCAACTTCAGGCCTAAATGAAAAACTGTTTTTT CASSPTSGLNEKLFF
few NA TRBJ2-7 TRBV5-6 TGTGCCAGCAGCTTGTATCCCTACGAGCAGTACTTC CASSLYPYEQYF
NA NA TRBJ2-7 TRBV4-3 TGCGCCAGCAGCCAAGATTCACACAGCTCCTACGAGCAGTACTTC CASSQDSHSSYEQYF
NA TRBD1 TRBJ2-7 TRBV7-9 TGTGCCAGCAGCCCAAGCGGGACAGGGCCCGAGCAGTACTTC CASSPSGTGPEQYF
NA TRBD2 TRBJ2-5 TRBV28 TGTGCCAGCAGTTCTATTTCGTTCCAGACTAGCGGGAGCCATGAGGCCCAGTACTTC CASSSISFQTSGSHEAQYF
few TRBD1 TRBJ1-1 TRBV5-6 TGTGCCAGCAGCAGGGACAGGGCGAACACTGAAGCTTTCTTT CASSRDRANTEAFF
few NA TRBJ1-5 TRBV6-5 TGTGCCAGCAGTTACGGGAAGGGGCGCCAGCCCCAGCATTTT CASSYGKGRQPQHF
NA TRBD2 TRBJ2-5 TRBV6-1 TGTGCCAGCAGTGAGACTAGCGGGAGAGAGACCCAGTACTTC CASSETSGRETQYF
NA TRBD1 TRBJ1-5 TRBV28 TGTGCCAGCAGGCTCAGACGGACAGGGGGCCAAGTAGGTCAGCCCCAGCATTTT CASRLRRTGGQVGQPQHF
NA NA TRBJ1-2 TRBV6-1 TGTGCCAGCAAGTCGCCAGGGTTTGGCGGCTACACCTTC CASKSPGFGGYTF
NA NA TRBJ2-7 TRBV29-1 TGCAGCGTTGCTCCTGGCGGCGAGCAGTACTTC CSVAPGGEQYF
NA TRBD1 TRBJ1-5 TRBV7-8 TGTGCCAGCAGCCCGCGGACAGGGGTAACTCAGCCCCAGCATTTT CASSPRTGVTQPQHF
once TRBD1 TRBJ2-1 TRBV19 TGTGCCAGTAGTCGGGGTTTTGGGACAGTATACAATGAGCAGTTCTTC CASSRGFGTVYNEQFF
NA NA TRBJ2-5 TRBV7-6 TGTGCCAGCAGTTACCGCATACAGATGTCGGAGACCCAGTACTTC CASSYRIQMSETQYF
NA TRBD2 TRBJ2-1 TRBV5-1 TGCGCCAGCAGGCGGCTAGCGGGACCTCCTGACGGAGAGCAGTTCTTC CASRRLAGPPDGEQFF
NA TRBD1 TRBJ1-1 TRBV28 TGTGCCAGCAGTCTGACAGGGGTGAACACTGAAGCTTTCTTT CASSLTGVNTEAFF
NA NA TRBJ1-1 TRBV9 TGTGCCAGCAGCGTAGCGGACACGAACACTGAAGCTTTCTTT CASSVADTNTEAFF
NA NA TRBJ2-7 TRBV7-9 TGTTCCAGCAGCTGGTCAACTTACGAGCAGTACTTC CSSSWSTYEQYF
few NA TRBJ1-2 TRBV29-1 TGCAGCGCTACGCCTGGCTACACCTTC CSATPGYTF
NA TRBD1 TRBJ2-5 TRBV19 TGTGCCAGTAGTAAGGGGACAGGGCCAATGTACCAAGAGACCCAGTACTTC CASSKGTGPMYQETQYF
NA TRBD1 TRBJ1-1 TRBV19 TGTGCCGCCAGCTTGAGGGACAGGCTGAACACTGAAGCTTTCTTT CAASLRDRLNTEAFF
NA NA TRBJ1-4 TRBV27 TGTGCCAGCAGTTTCTCCCTTCCAGGGGTCGTTAATGAAAAACTGTTTTTT CASSFSLPGVVNEKLFF
NA NA TRBJ2-7 TRBV5-1 TGCGCCAGCAGGTCTCCGCCGGACGAGCAGTACTTC CASRSPPDEQYF
NA NA TRBJ2-3 TRBV6-5 TGTGCCAGCACCGAGACACTTAGCACAGATACGCAGTATTTT CASTETLSTDTQYF
NA NA TRBJ2-7 TRBV11-3 TGTGCCAGCAGCTTAGAAGCGAGGTACGAGCAGTACTTC CASSLEARYEQYF
NA TRBD1 TRBJ1-5 TRBV2 TGTGCCAGTAGGGGGCCCTTCAATCAGCCCCAGCATTTT CASRGPFNQPQHF
NA NA TRBJ2-5 TRBV9 TGTGCCAGCAGCGTGGGGGCGGACGGGGAAAAAGAGACCCAGTACTTC CASSVGADGEKETQYF
NA NA TRBJ2-7 TRBV4-2 TGTGCCAGCAGCCCCCTTGGCGGGACAGACAACTCCTACGAGCAGTACTTC CASSPLGGTDNSYEQYF
NA TRBD2 TRBJ2-7 TRBV2 TGTGCCAGCAGTGAAAGAGGACTAGCGGGACGATACGAGCAGTACTTC CASSERGLAGRYEQYF
NA TRBD1 TRBJ1-2 TRBV7-2 TGTGCCAGCATGGTAACCGGACAGGGTAGCTATGGCTACACCTTC CASMVTGQGSYGYTF
NA TRBD2 TRBJ2-1 TRBV13 TGTGCCAGCAGCATCAGTACGGGGGGGGCTTGGGATGAGCAGTTCTTC CASSISTGGAWDEQFF
NA TRBD1 TRBJ2-1 TRBV29-1 TGCAGCGTTGAAGTACAGGGGTACAATGAGCAGTTCTTC CSVEVQGYNEQFF
NA TRBD2 TRBJ2-7 TRBV9 TGTGCCAGCAGCGCCGAGGGACTAGCGTCCCAGTACTTC CASSAEGLASQYF
NA NA TRBJ2-2 TRBV7-9 TGTTCCAGTGCCACGCGGGGGGAGCTGTTTTTT CSSATRGELFF
few TRBD1 TRBJ1-4 TRBV4-1 TGCGCCAGCAGCTTGACAGGGACTCCTAATGAAAAACTGTTTTTT CASSLTGTPNEKLFF
NA NA TRBJ1-6 TRBV9 TGTGCCAGCAGCGTACAGGGCAGCTATAATTCACCCCTCCACTTT CASSVQGSYNSPLHF
NA TRBD1 TRBJ1-1 TRBV19 TGTGCCAGTAGTCCGGACAGGGTCACTGAAGCTTTCTTT CASSPDRVTEAFF
NA NA TRBJ1-2 TRBV19 TGTGCCAGTAGCCGGGCAGGGGCTAACTATGGCTACACCTTC CASSRAGANYGYTF
NA TRBD1 TRBJ2-3 TRBV5-1 TGCGCCAGCAGCCAGTTAGGACAGGGGACAGATACGCAGTATTTT CASSQLGQGTDTQYF
NA NA TRBJ1-1 TRBV27 TGTGCCAGCAGTGCCAAAGCGAACACTGAAGCTTTCTTT CASSAKANTEAFF
NA TRBD1 TRBJ1-1 TRBV5-1 TGCGCCAGCAGCCCGGACAGGGGCATGAACACTGAAGCTTTCTTT CASSPDRGMNTEAFF
NA NA TRBJ2-3 TRBV13 TGTGCCAGCAGCGGGGCCACTCGCAGGGGCACAGATACGCAGTATTTT CASSGATRRGTDTQYF
NA TRBD2 TRBJ2-1 TRBV30 TGTGCCTGGAGTGTACTAGCGGGCCCCTACAATGAGCAGTTCTTC CAWSVLAGPYNEQFF
NA NA TRBJ2-2 TRBV4-3 TGCGCCAGCAGCCAAGGCTATCGCAACACCGGGGAGCTGTTTTTT CASSQGYRNTGELFF
NA TRBD2 TRBJ2-3 TRBV7-9 TGTGCCAGCAGCTTCACTAGCGGGGGCCGCACAGATACGCAGTATTTT CASSFTSGGRTDTQYF
NA NA TRBJ2-3 TRBV7-2 TGTGCCAGCAGCTCCGGGGGTTCCGCAGATACGCAGTATTTT CASSSGGSADTQYF
few NA TRBJ2-7 TRBV4-1 TGCGCCAGCAGCCAAGATCTGGGCACAACCTACGAGCAGTACTTC CASSQDLGTTYEQYF
NA NA TRBJ2-5 TRBV27 TGTGCCAGCACCCCCGGGGGGCACCCTTCTTGGGGGGAGACCCAGTACTTC CASTPGGHPSWGETQYF
NA TRBD2 TRBJ2-1 TRBV27 TGTGCCAGCAGTTTCCAGAGGACTAGCGGGAGAGAGAACGAGCAGTTCTTC CASSFQRTSGRENEQFF
NA TRBD2 TRBJ2-2 TRBV30 TGTGCCTGGAGGACCAGACTAAGCGGGAAGAACACCGGGGAGCTGTTTTTT CAWRTRLSGKNTGELFF
NA TRBD1 TRBJ2-7 TRBV6-5 TGTGCCAGCAGCGCCGGGACAGGGGTTTACGAGCAGTACTTC CASSAGTGVYEQYF
NA TRBD1 TRBJ1-5 TRBV2 TGTGCCAGCAGTCCCGAAGGGGGCGGGCCCCAGCATTTT CASSPEGGGPQHF
NA NA TRBJ2-3 TRBV6-1 TGTGCCAGCAGTGAACAGCGGCAAAGCACAGATACGCAGTATTTT CASSEQRQSTDTQYF
NA TRBD1 TRBJ2-7 TRBV4-3 TGCGCCAGCAGCCCGGGACAGGGGGCCTACGAGCAGTACTTC CASSPGQGAYEQYF
NA NA TRBJ2-2 TRBV9 TGTGCCAGCAGCGTAGGGGTCACGACAGGTCACGGGGAGCTGTTTTTT CASSVGVTTGHGELFF